These 6 T cell receptor beta chains were sequenced from one sample in a study of CD8+ T cells in alopecia areata. Sequencing templates came from extracted RNA that was reverse transcribed into cDNA. The table came from immunoSEQ multiplex PCR; TCRdb's copy has only in-frame clones and leaves some out. The sample records about 97,000 clones, 35% to 45% being singletons. Specimen: CD4+ T cells sorted from blood. The receptors stem from a human donor with alopecia areata.

The chain joins TRBV5-6 to TRBJ2-7; D is uncertain. Deletions cut 1 base from V and 6 bases from J, with 14 bases between. The CDR3 is 14 residues long. The V gene's germline CDR1 is SGHDT and CDR2 YYEEEE. The CDR3 loop reads CASSLSRLSGEQYF. The CDR3 region has the DNA TGTGCCAGCAGCTTGAGCCGCCTATCGGGCGAGCAGTACTTC.

J is TRBJ2-7 and V is TRBV7-2; 14 bases map to TRBD2. CDR3 length: 17 amino acids. The J segment lost 4 bases and the V segment lost 5 bases, leaving 10 bases of the junction unmatched. Per germline, CDR1 SGHTA and CDR2 FQGNSA. CDR3 sequence reads: CASSLTSGGAKFYEQYF. DNA of the CDR3: TGTGCCAGCAGCCTGACTAGCGGGGGGGCCAAATTTTACGAGCAGTACTTC.

This clone has just a few counts. The chain uses TRBV11-1 and TRBJ2-3, with D unresolved. The CDR3 is 13 amino acids. Per the germline V gene, CDR1 is SGHAT and CDR2 is FQDESV (reference sequence). V shed 1 base and J shed 4 bases, with 6 bases lying between them. The CDR3 reads CASSLVPPDTQYF. CDR3 bases: TGTGCCAGCAGCTTAGTACCCCCAGATACGCAGTATTTT.

The rearrangement links TRBV6-5 to TRBJ2-7; either TRBD1 or TRBD2 may fit D (6 bases each). The germline CDR1 and CDR2 sequences are MNHEY and SVGAGI. The CDR3 extends over 15 amino acids. The V end lost 6 bases, the J end lost 4 bases, and 19 bases lay between the germline ends. CDR3 DNA: TGTGCCAGCAGCAGGACAGAATGGGGGGCGTACGAGCAGTACTTC. Translated, it gives CASSRTEWGAYEQYF.

The rearrangement uses TRBV5-1 and TRBJ1-2; no clear D gene. V was clipped by 0 bases and J by 7 bases, with 7 bases between them. The CDR3 spans 12 residues. The germline CDR1 and CDR2 sequences are SGHRS and YFSETQ. CDR3 sequence: CASSLGHGGYTF. The CDR3 bases are TGCGCCAGCAGCTTGGGACACGGTGGCTACACCTTC.

This sequence joins TRBV21-1 and TRBJ2-5; the DNA was not used to check the table's D call, TRBD1. TRBV21-1 corresponds to a pseudogene. The CDR3 extends over 14 amino acids. CDR3 sequence: CASSIGTGRQTQYF. As DNA, the CDR3 is TGTGCCAGCAGCATCGGGACAGGGAGGCAGACCCAGTACTTC.